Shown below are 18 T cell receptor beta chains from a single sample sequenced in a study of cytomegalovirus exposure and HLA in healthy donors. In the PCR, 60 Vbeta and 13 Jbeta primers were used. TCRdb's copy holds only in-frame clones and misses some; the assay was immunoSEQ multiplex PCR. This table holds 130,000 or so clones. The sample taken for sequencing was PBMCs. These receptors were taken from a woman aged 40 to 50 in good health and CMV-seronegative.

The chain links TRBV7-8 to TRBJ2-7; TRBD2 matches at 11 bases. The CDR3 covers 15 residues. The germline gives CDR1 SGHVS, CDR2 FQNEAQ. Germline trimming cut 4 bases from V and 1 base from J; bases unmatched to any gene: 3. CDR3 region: CASSSGTSGSYEQYF. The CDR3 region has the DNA TGTGCCAGCAGCTCGGGGACTAGCGGTTCCTACGAGCAGTACTTC.

The CDR3 is CASRAPEQGSGNTIYF. As DNA, the CDR3 is TGCGCCAGCAGAGCCCCCGAACAGGGCTCTGGAAACACCATATATTTT. This sequence joins TRBV5-1 and TRBJ1-3, with TRBD1 as a possible D gene (6 bases). Germline V gene sequence: CDR1 SGHRS, CDR2 YFSETQ. This CDR3 contains 16 residues. The germline V and J ends were trimmed by 5 bases and 0 bases, with 15 bases remaining between them.

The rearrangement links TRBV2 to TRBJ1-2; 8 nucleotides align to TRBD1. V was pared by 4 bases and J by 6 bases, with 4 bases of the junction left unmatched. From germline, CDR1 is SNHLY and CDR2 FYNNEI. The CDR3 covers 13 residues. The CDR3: CASSGQGANGYTF. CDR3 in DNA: TGTGCCAGCAGTGGGCAGGGGGCAAATGGCTACACCTTC.

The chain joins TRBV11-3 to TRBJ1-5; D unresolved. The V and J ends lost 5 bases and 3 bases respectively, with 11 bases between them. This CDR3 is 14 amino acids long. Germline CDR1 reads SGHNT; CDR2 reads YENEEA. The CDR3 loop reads CASSPGGINQPQHF. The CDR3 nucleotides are TGTGCCAGCAGCCCAGGAGGGATCAATCAGCCCCAGCATTTT. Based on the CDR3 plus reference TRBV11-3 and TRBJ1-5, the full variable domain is EAGVVQSPRYKIIEKKQPVAFWCNPISGHNTLYWYLQNLGQGPELLIRYENEEAVDDSQLPKDRFSAERLKGVDSTLKIQPAELGDSAVYLCASSPGGINQPQHFGDGTRLSIL.

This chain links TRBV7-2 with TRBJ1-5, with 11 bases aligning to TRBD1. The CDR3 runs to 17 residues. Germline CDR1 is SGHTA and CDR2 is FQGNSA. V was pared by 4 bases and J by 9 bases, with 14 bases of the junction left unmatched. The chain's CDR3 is CASSSIGQGAIRGPQHF. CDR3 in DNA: TGTGCCAGCAGCTCCATAGGACAGGGGGCTATTCGGGGGCCCCAGCATTTT.

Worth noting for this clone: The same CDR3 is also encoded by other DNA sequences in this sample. CDR3 sequence: CASSSRTGRNTEAFF. The DNA for the CDR3 is TGTGCCAGCAGCTCCCGGACAGGGAGGAACACTGAAGCTTTCTTT. The chain uses TRBV11-2 and TRBJ1-1, with TRBD1 matching over 8 bases. Germline assignment: CDR1 SGHAT and CDR2 FQNNGV. The CDR3 length is 15 residues. The V segment lost 4 bases and the J segment 1 base; nucleotides outside the gene matches: 5.

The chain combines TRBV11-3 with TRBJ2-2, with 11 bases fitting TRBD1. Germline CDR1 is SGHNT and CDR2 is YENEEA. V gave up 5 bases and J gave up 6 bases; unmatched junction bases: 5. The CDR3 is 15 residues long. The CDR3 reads CASSRTGGIPGELFF. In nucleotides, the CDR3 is TGTGCCAGCAGCCGGACAGGGGGCATCCCCGGGGAGCTGTTTTTT. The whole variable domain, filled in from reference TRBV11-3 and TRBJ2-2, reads EAGVVQSPRYKIIEKKQPVAFWCNPISGHNTLYWYLQNLGQGPELLIRYENEEAVDDSQLPKDRFSAERLKGVDSTLKIQPAELGDSAVYLCASSRTGGIPGELFFGEGSRLTVL.

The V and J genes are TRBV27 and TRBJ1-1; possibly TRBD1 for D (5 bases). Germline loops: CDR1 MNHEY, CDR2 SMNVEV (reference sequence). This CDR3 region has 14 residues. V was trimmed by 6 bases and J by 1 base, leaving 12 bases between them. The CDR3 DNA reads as TGTGCCAGCAGGGGGTCGGGGGGGAACACTGAAGCTTTCTTT. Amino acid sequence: CASRGSGGNTEAFF.

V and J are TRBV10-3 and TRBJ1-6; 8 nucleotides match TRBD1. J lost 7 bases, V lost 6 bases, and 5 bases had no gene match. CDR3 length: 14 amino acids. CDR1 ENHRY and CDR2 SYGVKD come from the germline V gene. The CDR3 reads CAIRPGQGNSPLHF. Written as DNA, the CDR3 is TGTGCCATCAGGCCTGGACAGGGCAATTCACCCCTCCACTTT.

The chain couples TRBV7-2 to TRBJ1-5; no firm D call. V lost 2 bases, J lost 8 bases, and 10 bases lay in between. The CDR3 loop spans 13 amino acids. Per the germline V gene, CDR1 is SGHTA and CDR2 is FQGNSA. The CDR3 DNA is TGTGCCAGCAGCTTAAGAGATCTTGAGCCCCAGCATTTT. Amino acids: CASSLRDLEPQHF. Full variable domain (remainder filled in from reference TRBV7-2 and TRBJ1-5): GAGVSQSPSNKVTEKGKDVELRCDPISGHTALYWYRQSLGQGLEFLIYFQGNSAPDKSGLPSDRFSAERTGGSVSTLTIQRTQQEDSAVYLCASSLRDLEPQHFGDGTRLSIL.

This CDR3 is CASSLRDSLTDEQFF. DNA for the CDR3: TGTGCCAGCAGCTTGCGGGACTCTCTTACCGATGAGCAGTTCTTC. The chain joins TRBV5-6 to TRBJ2-1, with a possible D match to TRBD2 (6 bases). The V gene's germline CDR1 is SGHDT and CDR2 YYEEEE. CDR3 length: 15 residues. Deletions cut 1 base from V and 8 bases from J, with 16 bases between.

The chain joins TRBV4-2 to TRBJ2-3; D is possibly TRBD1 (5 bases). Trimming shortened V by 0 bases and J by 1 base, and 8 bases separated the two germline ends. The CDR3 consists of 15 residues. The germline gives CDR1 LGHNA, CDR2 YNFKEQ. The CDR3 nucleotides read TGTGCCAGCAGCCAAGAGGACACCCGCACAGATACGCAGTATTTT. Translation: CASSQEDTRTDTQYF.

The CDR3 loop is CAITRSELGTEAFF. CDR3 nucleotide sequence: TGTGCCATCACCAGGTCGGAATTGGGCACTGAAGCTTTCTTT. The genes are TRBV10-3 and TRBJ1-1, with D unclear. CDR1 is ENHRY, CDR2 SYGVKD, per germline. This CDR3 contains 14 residues. The V end lost 7 bases, the J end lost 4 bases, and 16 bases lay between the germline ends.

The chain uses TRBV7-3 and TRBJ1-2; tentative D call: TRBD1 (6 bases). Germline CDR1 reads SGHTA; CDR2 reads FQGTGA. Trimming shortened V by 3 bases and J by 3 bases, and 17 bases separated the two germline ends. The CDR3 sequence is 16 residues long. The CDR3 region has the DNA TGTGCCAGCAGCTTCACCCCCAGGGGAAGGGACTATGGCTACACCTTC. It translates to CASSFTPRGRDYGYTF. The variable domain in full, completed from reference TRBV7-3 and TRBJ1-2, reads GAGVSQTPSNKVTEKGKYVELRCDPISGHTALYWYRQSLGQGPEFLIYFQGTGAADDSGLPNDRFFAVRPEGSVSTLKIQRTERGDSAVYLCASSFTPRGRDYGYTFGSGTRLTVV.

CDR3 bases: TGTGCCAGCAGCTCGGGGGGGTCGAACACCGGGGAGCTGTTTTTT. It is translated as CASSSGGSNTGELFF. The chain uses TRBV7-3 and TRBJ2-2; 8 bases line up with TRBD2. Germline V gene data show CDR1 as SGHTA and CDR2 as FQGTGA. This CDR3 has 15 residues. V was pared by 4 bases and J by 0 bases, with 1 base of the junction left unmatched.

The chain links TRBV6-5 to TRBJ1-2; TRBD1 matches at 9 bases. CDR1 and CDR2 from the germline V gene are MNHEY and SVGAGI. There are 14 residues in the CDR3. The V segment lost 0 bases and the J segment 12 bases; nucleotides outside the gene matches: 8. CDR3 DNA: TGTGCCAGCAGTTACTCCTACAGGGGGCATTTAGACACCTTC. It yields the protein CASSYSYRGHLDTF.

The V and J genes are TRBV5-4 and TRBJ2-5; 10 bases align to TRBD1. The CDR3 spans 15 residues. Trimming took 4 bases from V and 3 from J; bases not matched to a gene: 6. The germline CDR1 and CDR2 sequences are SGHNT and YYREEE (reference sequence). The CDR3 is CASSRAGTGEETQYF. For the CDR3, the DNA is TGTGCCAGCAGCCGCGCCGGGACAGGGGAAGAGACCCAGTACTTC.

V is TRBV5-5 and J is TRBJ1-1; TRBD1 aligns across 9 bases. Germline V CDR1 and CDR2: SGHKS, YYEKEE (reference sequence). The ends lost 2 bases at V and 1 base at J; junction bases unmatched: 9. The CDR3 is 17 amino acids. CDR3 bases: TGTGCCAGCAGCTTACGACAGGGGGTCTCAGAGAACACTGAAGCTTTCTTT. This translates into CASSLRQGVSENTEAFF.